These T cell receptor beta chains were read from a single sample in a study of low-dose radiotherapy and immunotherapy resistance in tumors. A single record per CDR3 protein comes from TCRdb applying MiXCR to the reads. The sample lists under 90,000 distinct CDR3 sequences, roughly 30% occurring once. The sequencing used PBMCs, collected before treatment. Receptor source: a female donor with ovarian cancer. The CDR3 runs from the conserved cysteine through the conserved F or W. The D gene is left open where the match is weak. Where a row states a size, it is once, few, many or the class of an expanded clone; other rows omit it.

j_call,clone_size,v_call,d_call,cdr3_aa,cdr3_nt
TRBJ2-3,.,TRBV12-3/TRBV12-4,TRBD1,CASSFGTADTQYF,TGTGCCAGCAGTTTTGGGACAGCCGATACGCAGTATTTT
TRBJ1-2,many,TRBV20-1,TRBD1,CSAEDRGSYGYTF,TGCAGTGCGGAGGACAGGGGATCTTATGGCTACACCTTC
TRBJ2-1,many,TRBV24-1,TRBD2,CATSDVTSGSVNEQFF,TGTGCCACCAGTGATGTGACTAGCGGGAGTGTCAATGAGCAGTTCTTC
TRBJ2-3,many,TRBV12-3/TRBV12-4,TRBD2,CASSLAASGDTQYF,TGTGCCAGCAGTTTAGCCGCTAGCGGGGATACGCAGTATTTT
TRBJ2-7,.,TRBV4-1,TRBD2,CASSQVSGSVSYEQYF,TGCGCCAGCAGCCAAGTTAGCGGGAGCGTCTCCTACGAGCAGTACTTC
TRBJ1-2,many,TRBV28,TRBD1,CASSSGTAIYGYTF,TGTGCCAGCAGTTCCGGGACAGCTATCTATGGCTACACCTTC
TRBJ2-3,many,TRBV5-1,.,CASSWGRSTDTQYF,TGCGCCAGCAGCTGGGGAAGGTCCACAGATACGCAGTATTTT
TRBJ2-7,.,TRBV5-4,.,CASSPAGRAYEQYF,TGTGCCAGCAGCCCCGCCGGACGGGCCTACGAGCAGTACTTC
TRBJ2-7,.,TRBV2,.,CDSSGQNYEQYF,TGTGACAGCAGTGGACAGAACTACGAGCAGTACTTC
TRBJ1-6,many,TRBV6-2/TRBV6-3,TRBD1,CASSPDRVPSPLHF,TGTGCCAGCAGTCCGGACAGGGTCCCCTCACCCCTCCACTTT
TRBJ2-2,many,TRBV6-2/TRBV6-3,.,CASRDGAGELFF,TGTGCCAGCAGAGACGGCGCCGGGGAGCTGTTTTTT
TRBJ1-5,many,TRBV6-6,.,CASSYSPPGVEGNQPQHF,TGTGCCAGCAGTTACTCCCCCCCGGGGGTAGAGGGCAATCAGCCCCAGCATTTT
TRBJ1-1,many,TRBV12-3/TRBV12-4,.,CASSLRWNTEAFF,TGTGCCAGCAGTCTAAGATGGAACACTGAAGCTTTCTTT
TRBJ1-6,.,TRBV14,.,CASSQQLGGGSPLHF,TGTGCCAGCAGTCAACAACTCGGGGGGGGTTCACCCCTCCACTTT
TRBJ1-5,many,TRBV1,.,CTSSQTCHGERGFYQPQHF,TGCACCAGCAGCCAAACATGCCACGGGGAGAGAGGTTTTTATCAGCCCCAGCATTTT
TRBJ2-1,.,TRBV28,TRBD2,CASRGPRQREMRHEQFF,TGTGCCAGCAGAGGCCCTAGACAGCGGGAGATGAGGCATGAGCAGTTCTTC
TRBJ2-7,.,TRBV10-1,.,CASSESGVGYEQYF,TGCGCCAGCAGTGAGTCCGGGGTTGGGTACGAGCAGTACTTC
TRBJ2-3,many,TRBV5-1,.,CASSLDGTDTQYF,TGTGCCAGCAGCTTAGACGGCACAGATACGCAGTATTTT
TRBJ2-2,few,TRBV6-2/TRBV6-3,.,CASSYSWQLNTGELFFF,.
TRBJ2-3,many,TRBV24-1,.,CATSDTPGVYADTQYF,TGTGCCACCAGTGATACCCCGGGGGTCTACGCAGATACGCAGTATTTT
TRBJ1-1,many,TRBV29-1,.,CSAQKVSTEAFF,TGCAGCGCCCAAAAGGTATCGACTGAAGCTTTCTTT
TRBJ1-2,many,TRBV5-1,.,CASSLENYGYTF,TGCGCCAGCAGCTTGGAGAACTATGGCTACACCTTC
TRBJ1-6,many,TRBV27,.,CASTREGPGDSPLHF,TGTGCCAGCACCCGGGAGGGGCCTGGGGATTCACCCCTCCACTTT
TRBJ1-5,many,TRBV23-1,.,CASTSFLNHRTRDSNQPQHF,TGCGCCAGCACGAGTTTCTTAAACCATAGGACAAGAGATAGCAATCAGCCCCAGCATTTT
TRBJ2-1,medium-sized,TRBV5-4,TRBD2,CASTPGVAGVNNEQFF,TGTGCCAGCACCCCGGGGGTAGCGGGAGTAAACAATGAGCAGTTCTTC
TRBJ1-6,many,TRBV28,.,CASSSPSGVGSPLHF,TGTGCCAGCAGTTCTCCTTCTGGGGTGGGTTCACCCCTCCACTTT
TRBJ2-3,many,TRBV4-1,TRBD2,CASSPRGEERKRYTQYF,TGCGCCAGCAGCCCTCGGGGGGAGGAGAGGAAAAGATACACGCAGTATTTT
TRBJ1-1,few,TRBV6-6,.,CASSYPEGVEAFF,TGTGCCAGCAGTTACCCGGAGGGTGTTGAAGCTTTCTTT
TRBJ2-1,many,TRBV6-6,.,CASGRSGASSYNEQFF,TGTGCCAGCGGCCGGTCGGGGGCGAGCTCCTACAATGAGCAGTTCTTC
TRBJ2-4,many,TRBV3-1,TRBD2,CASSQGTSGSRNIQYF,TGTGCCAGCAGCCAAGGGACTAGCGGGAGTAGAAACATTCAGTACTTC
TRBJ2-1,.,TRBV5-1,.,CASSLNGHEQFF,TGTGCCAGCAGCTTAAACGGACATGAGCAGTTCTTC
TRBJ1-1,.,TRBV5-1,.,CASSLLVGRAGTEAFF,TGCGCCAGCAGCTTGTTGGTGGGCCGCGCTGGCACTGAAGCTTTCTTT
TRBJ2-7,.,TRBV28,TRBD2,CASRAWASGSYEQYF,TGTGCCAGCAGAGCCTGGGCCAGCGGGAGTTACGAGCAGTACTTC
TRBJ1-1,many,TRBV29-1,.,CSGGGTAEAFF,TGCAGCGGAGGGGGTACGGCTGAAGCTTTCTTT
TRBJ2-1,many,TRBV29-1,TRBD2,CSVAAGGRNEQFF,TGCAGCGTTGCAGCGGGAGGCCGCAATGAGCAGTTCTTC
TRBJ2-3,many,TRBV21-1,.,CASSKSTADTQYF,TGTGCCAGCAGCAAATCGACCGCAGATACGCAGTATTTT
TRBJ1-1,many,TRBV11-3,.,CASKRGSRTEAFF,TGTGCCAGCAAACGAGGCAGCCGGACTGAAGCTTTCTTT
TRBJ1-1,many,TRBV30,.,CAWSLWGSTEAFF,TGTGCCTGGAGTTTATGGGGTAGCACTGAAGCTTTCTTT
TRBJ2-1,many,TRBV7-8,.,CASSSPPGNEQFF,TGTGCCAGCAGCTCCCCTCCGGGGAATGAGCAGTTCTTC
TRBJ2-3,many,TRBV6-5,.,CASSRVREQSWTDTQYF,TGTGCCAGCTCTAGGGTACGGGAACAGTCTTGGACAGATACGCAGTATTTT
TRBJ1-2,.,TRBV19,.,CASSFSGSPLGYGYTF,TGTGCCAGTAGTTTCTCCGGTTCGCCTCTCGGCTATGGCTACACCTTC
TRBJ2-7,few,TRBV28,.,CASSFSGGGNEQYF,TGTGCCAGCAGTTTCAGTGGTGGGGGTAACGAGCAGTACTTC
TRBJ1-4,.,TRBV7-6,.,CASSLGGTANEKLFF,TGTGCCAGCAGCTTAGGAGGGACGGCTAATGAAAAACTGTTTTTT
TRBJ2-1,many,TRBV20-1,TRBD2,CSAPKAGGNHNEQFF,TGCAGTGCTCCTAAAGCGGGAGGGAACCACAATGAGCAGTTCTTC
TRBJ2-1,few,TRBV24-1,TRBD2,CATSRAGGLYNEQFF,TGTGCCACCAGTCGAGCGGGGGGACTCTACAATGAGCAGTTCTTC
TRBJ1-1,many,TRBV7-9,.,CASGGGAYTEAFF,TGTGCCAGCGGGGGGGGGGCATACACTGAAGCTTTCTTT
TRBJ2-5,many,TRBV7-2,TRBD2,CASSSLAGAPETQYF,TGTGCCAGCAGCTCACTAGCGGGAGCCCCAGAGACCCAGTACTTC
TRBJ1-4,many,TRBV5-1,.,CASSLEGRGGLSEKLFF,TGCGCCAGCAGCTTGGAAGGCAGGGGTGGCTTGTCGGAAAAACTGTTTTTT
TRBJ2-3,many,TRBV5-1,.,CASSLEAASTDTQYF,TGCGCCAGCAGCTTGGAGGCAGCCAGCACAGATACGCAGTATTTT
TRBJ2-1,few,TRBV28,.,CASSLTQAGHRHNEQFF,TGTGCCAGCAGTTTGACCCAAGCGGGTCACCGCCACAATGAGCAGTTCTTC
TRBJ2-7,.,TRBV28,.,CASSLESLDEQYF,TGTGCCAGCAGCCTTGAGTCCTTGGACGAGCAGTACTTC
TRBJ2-7,.,TRBV5-1,TRBD1,CASSINRDRDGEQYF,TGCGCCAGCAGCATTAACCGGGACAGGGATGGCGAGCAGTACTTC
TRBJ2-4,many,TRBV20-1,.,CSASIIEQGRVLAKNIQYF,TGCAGTGCTAGTATTATCGAACAGGGAAGAGTCCTAGCCAAAAACATTCAGTACTTC
TRBJ2-7,many,TRBV7-2,.,CASSSRGGEQYF,TGTGCCAGCAGCTCCAGGGGCGGCGAGCAGTACTTC
TRBJ2-2,many,TRBV19,TRBD1,CASRTGQGPTGELFF,TGTGCCAGTAGAACGGGACAGGGGCCCACCGGGGAGCTGTTTTTT
TRBJ1-5,many,TRBV6-1,TRBD1,CASSGNGQGRRNQPQHF,TGTGCCAGCAGTGGGAATGGACAGGGAAGGAGGAATCAGCCCCAGCATTTT
TRBJ2-2,many,TRBV3-1,TRBD1,CASSRRTGVNTGELFF,TGTGCCAGCAGCCGCCGGACAGGCGTGAACACCGGGGAGCTGTTTTTT
TRBJ2-5,many,TRBV20-1,TRBD1,CSAVTGLRGTQYF,TGCAGTGCTGTGACAGGGTTACGTGGGACCCAGTACTTC
TRBJ1-2,many,TRBV5-1,TRBD1,CASSPGQGNYGYTF,TGCGCCAGCAGCCCGGGACAGGGCAACTATGGCTACACCTTC